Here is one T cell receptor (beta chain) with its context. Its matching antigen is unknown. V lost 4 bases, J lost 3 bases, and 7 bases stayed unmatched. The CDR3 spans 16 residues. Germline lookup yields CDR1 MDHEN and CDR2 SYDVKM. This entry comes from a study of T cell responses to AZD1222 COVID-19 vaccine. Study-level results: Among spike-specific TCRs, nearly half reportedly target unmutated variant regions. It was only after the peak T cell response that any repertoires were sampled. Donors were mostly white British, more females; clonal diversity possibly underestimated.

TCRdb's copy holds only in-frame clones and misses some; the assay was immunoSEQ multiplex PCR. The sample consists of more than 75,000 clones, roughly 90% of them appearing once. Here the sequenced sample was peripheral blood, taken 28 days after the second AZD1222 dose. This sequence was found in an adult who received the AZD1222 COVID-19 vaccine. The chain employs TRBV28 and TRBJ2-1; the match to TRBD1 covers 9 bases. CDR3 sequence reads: CASSSTGGRIYNEQFF. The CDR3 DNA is TGTGCCAGCAGTTCAACAGGGGGCCGGATCTACAATGAGCAGTTCTTC.